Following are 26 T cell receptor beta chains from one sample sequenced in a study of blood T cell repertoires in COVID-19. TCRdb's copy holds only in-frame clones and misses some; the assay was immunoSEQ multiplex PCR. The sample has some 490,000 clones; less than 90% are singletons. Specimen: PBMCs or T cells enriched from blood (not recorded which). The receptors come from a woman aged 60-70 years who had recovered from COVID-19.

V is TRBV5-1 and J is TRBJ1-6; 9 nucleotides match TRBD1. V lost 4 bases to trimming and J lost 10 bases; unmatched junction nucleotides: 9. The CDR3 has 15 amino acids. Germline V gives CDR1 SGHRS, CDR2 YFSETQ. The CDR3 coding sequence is TGCGCCAGCAGCGAACCGGGACAGGGTGAATCACCCCTCCACTTT. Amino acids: CASSEPGQGESPLHF.

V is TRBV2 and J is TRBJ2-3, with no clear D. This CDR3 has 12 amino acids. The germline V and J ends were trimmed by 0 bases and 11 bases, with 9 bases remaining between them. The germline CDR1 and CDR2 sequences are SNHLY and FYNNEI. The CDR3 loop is CASSEAPPGQYF. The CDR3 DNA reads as TGTGCCAGCAGTGAAGCTCCTCCGGGGCAGTATTTT.

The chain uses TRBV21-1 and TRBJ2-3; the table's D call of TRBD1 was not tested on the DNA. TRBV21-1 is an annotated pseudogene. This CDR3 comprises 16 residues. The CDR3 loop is CASSKVRQGARVAQYF. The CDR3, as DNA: TGTGCCAGCAGCAAAGTCCGACAGGGGGCAAGGGTTGCGCAGTATTTT.

In nucleotides, the CDR3 is TGTGCCAGCAGCCAAGAAGTCGCGGGGGTGGTGGCGGAAGCTTTCTTT. Translating it yields CASSQEVAGVVAEAFF. V is TRBV4-2 and J is TRBJ1-1, with a weak D call TRBD1 (5 bases). The CDR3 consists of 16 residues. Trimming shortened V by 0 bases and J by 8 bases, and 19 bases separated the two germline ends. Germline V gene lookup returns CDR1 LGHNA and CDR2 YNFKEQ.

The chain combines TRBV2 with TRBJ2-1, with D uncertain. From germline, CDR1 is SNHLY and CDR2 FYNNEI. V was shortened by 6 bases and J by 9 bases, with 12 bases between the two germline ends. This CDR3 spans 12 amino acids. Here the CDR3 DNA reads TGTGCCAGCAGGGAATCTAGTCCTGAGCAGTTCTTC. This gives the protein CASRESSPEQFF.

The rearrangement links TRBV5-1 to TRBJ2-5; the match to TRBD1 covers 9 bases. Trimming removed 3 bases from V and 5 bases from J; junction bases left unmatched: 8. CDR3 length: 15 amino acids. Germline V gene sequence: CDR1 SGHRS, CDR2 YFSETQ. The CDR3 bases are TGCGCCAGCAGCTCGGGACAGGGTGGGGTGGAGACCCAGTACTTC. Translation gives CASSSGQGGVETQYF.

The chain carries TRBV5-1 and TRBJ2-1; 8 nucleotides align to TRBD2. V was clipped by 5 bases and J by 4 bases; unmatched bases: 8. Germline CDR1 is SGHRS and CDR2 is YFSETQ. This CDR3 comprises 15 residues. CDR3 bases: TGCGCCAGCAGACGGATCCCTAGCGGGTACAATGAGCAGTTCTTC. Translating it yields CASRRIPSGYNEQFF.

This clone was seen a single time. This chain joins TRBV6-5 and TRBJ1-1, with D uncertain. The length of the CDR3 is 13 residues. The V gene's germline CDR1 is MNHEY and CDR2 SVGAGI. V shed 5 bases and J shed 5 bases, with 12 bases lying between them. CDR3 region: CASSLRLDTEAFF. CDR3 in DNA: TGTGCCAGCAGTCTTCGACTCGATACTGAAGCTTTCTTT.

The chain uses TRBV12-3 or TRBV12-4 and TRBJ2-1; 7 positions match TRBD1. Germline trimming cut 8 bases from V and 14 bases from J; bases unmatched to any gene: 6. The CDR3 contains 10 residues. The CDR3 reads CASGRDREFF. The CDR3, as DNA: TGTGCCAGCGGCCGGGACAGAGAGTTCTTC.

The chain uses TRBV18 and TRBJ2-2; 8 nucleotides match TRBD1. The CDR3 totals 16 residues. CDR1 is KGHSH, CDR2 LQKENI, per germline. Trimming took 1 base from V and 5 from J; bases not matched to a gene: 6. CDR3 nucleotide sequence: TGTGCCAGCTCACCACGGGGACAGGAAGGGACCGGGGAGCTGTTTTTT. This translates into CASSPRGQEGTGELFF.

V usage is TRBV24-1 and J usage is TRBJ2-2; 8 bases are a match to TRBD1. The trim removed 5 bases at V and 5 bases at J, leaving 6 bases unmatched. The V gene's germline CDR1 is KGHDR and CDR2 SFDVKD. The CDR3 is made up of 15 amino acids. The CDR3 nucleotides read TGTGCCACCAGTGCCGCGGACAGGGCGACCGGGGAGCTGTTTTTT. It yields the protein CATSAADRATGELFF.

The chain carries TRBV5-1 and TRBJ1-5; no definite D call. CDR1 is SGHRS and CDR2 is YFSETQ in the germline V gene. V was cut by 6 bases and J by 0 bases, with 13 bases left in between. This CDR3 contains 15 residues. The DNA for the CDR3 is TGCGCCAGCACCCTGGAACCGGGTAGCAATCAGCCCCAGCATTTT. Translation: CASTLEPGSNQPQHF.

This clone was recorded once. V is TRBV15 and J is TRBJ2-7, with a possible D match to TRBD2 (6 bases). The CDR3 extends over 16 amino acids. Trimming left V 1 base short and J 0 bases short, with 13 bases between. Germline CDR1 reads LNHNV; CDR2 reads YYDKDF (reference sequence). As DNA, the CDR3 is TGTGCCACCAGCAGAGGCTCCGGGGGTTTCTCCTACGAGCAGTACGTC. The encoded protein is CATSRGSGGFSYEQYV.

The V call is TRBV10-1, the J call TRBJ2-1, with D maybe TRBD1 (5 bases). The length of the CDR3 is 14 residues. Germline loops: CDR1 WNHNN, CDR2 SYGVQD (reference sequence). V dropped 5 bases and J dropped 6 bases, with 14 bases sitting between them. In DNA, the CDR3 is TGCGCCAGCAGTCGGCGTCAGGGTATCAATGAGCAGTTCTTC. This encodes CASSRRQGINEQFF.

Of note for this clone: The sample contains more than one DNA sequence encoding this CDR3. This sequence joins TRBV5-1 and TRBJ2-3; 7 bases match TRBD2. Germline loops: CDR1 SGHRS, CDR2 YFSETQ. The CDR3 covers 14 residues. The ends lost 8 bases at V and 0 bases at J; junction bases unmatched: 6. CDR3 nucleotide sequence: TGCGCCAGTTCCCGGGGGGAGAGCACAGATACGCAGTATTTT. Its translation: CASSRGESTDTQYF.

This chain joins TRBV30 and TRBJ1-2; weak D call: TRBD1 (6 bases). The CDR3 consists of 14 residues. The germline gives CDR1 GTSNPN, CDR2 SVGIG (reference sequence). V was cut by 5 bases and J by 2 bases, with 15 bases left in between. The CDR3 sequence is CAWGADRSNYGYTF. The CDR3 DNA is TGTGCCTGGGGCGCGGACAGATCCAACTATGGCTACACCTTC.

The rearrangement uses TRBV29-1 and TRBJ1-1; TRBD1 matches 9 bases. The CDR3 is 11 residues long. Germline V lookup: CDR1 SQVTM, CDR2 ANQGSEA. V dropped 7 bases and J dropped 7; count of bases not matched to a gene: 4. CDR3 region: CSADRGVEAFF. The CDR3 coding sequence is TGCAGCGCAGACAGGGGGGTTGAAGCTTTCTTT.

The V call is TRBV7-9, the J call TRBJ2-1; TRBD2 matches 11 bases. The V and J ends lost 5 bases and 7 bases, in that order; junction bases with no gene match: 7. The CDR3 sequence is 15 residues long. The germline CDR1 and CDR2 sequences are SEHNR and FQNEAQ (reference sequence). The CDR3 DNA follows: TGTGCCAGCAGCCTTACTAGCGGGGGCGGGAATGAGCAGTTCTTC. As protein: CASSLTSGGGNEQFF.

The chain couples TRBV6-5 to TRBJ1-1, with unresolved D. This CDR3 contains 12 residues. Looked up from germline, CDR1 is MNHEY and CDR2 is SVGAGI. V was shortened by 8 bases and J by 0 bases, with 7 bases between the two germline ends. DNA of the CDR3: TGTGCCAGCTCTCAGGTGAACACTGAAGCTTTCTTT. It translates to CASSQVNTEAFF.

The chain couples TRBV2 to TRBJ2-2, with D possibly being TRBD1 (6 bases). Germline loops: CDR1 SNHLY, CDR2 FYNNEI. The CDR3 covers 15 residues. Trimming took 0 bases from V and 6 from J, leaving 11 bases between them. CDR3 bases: TGTGCCAGCAGTGAAGCGGCAGGGGTTGCCGGGGAGCTGTTTTTT. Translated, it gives CASSEAAGVAGELFF.

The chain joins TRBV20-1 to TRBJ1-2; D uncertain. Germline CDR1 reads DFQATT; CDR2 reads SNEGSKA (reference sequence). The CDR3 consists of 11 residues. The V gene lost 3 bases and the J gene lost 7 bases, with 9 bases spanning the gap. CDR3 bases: TGCAGTGCTAGGGGCCTACTTGGCTACACCTTC. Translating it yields CSARGLLGYTF.

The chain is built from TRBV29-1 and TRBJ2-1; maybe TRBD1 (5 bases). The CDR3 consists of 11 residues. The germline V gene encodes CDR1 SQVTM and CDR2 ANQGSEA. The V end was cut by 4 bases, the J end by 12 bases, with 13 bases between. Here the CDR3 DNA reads TGCAGCGTTGGGGGCAATCGGAGGCAGTTCTTC. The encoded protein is CSVGGNRRQFF.

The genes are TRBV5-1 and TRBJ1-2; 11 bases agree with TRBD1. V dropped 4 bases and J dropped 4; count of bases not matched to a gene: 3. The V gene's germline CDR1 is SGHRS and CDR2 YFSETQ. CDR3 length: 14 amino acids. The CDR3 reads CASSGTGGGYGYTF. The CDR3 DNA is TGCGCCAGCAGCGGGACAGGGGGAGGCTATGGCTACACCTTC.

For the CDR3, the DNA is TGTGCCAGCAGCTTAGAGGAGGGGGCGAGGGAAAAACTGTTTTTT. Residues: CASSLEEGAREKLFF. The chain links TRBV7-8 to TRBJ1-4; 7 bases agree with TRBD1. Germline V lookup: CDR1 SGHVS, CDR2 FQNEAQ. Trimming at V came to 1 base and at J to 8 bases, leaving 7 bases not matched to a gene. The CDR3 sequence is 15 residues long.

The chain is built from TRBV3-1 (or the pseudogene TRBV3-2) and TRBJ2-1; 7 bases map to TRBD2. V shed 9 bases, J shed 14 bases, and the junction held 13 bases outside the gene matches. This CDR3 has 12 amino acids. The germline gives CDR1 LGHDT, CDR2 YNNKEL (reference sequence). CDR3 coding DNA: TGTGCCAGTTCCTCCCTTGGGGGGGTGGAGTTCTTC. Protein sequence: CASSSLGGVEFF.

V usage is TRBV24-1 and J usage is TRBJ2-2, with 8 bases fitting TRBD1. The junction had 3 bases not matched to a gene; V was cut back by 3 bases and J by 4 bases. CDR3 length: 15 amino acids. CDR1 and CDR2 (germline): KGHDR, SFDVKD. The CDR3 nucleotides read TGTGCCACCAGTGATGCCAGGGGGCGCACCGGGGAGCTGTTTTTT. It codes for CATSDARGRTGELFF.